This TCR beta chain was found in a study of T cells after yellow fever vaccination. TCRdb processed the 5' RACE reads anew with MiXCR; each CDR3 protein has one entry. The table lists over 130,000 distinct CDR3 sequences, about 8% of them singletons. The J segment lost 8 bases and the V segment lost 6 bases, leaving 9 bases of the junction unmatched. This CDR3 spans 15 amino acids. At least ten counts were recorded for this clonotype. This specimen was CD4+ T cells sorted from PBMCs, taken 5 days after the yellow fever booster vaccination. The J gene is TRBJ2-1, the V gene TRBV12-3 or TRBV12-4, with 11 bases identical to TRBD1. The source of this sequence is a man aged 30 to 39 who received the YFV17D yellow fever vaccine. The CDR3, as DNA: TGTGCCAGCAGAGCTGGACAGGGGGCTTCGGATGAGCAGTTCTTC. It yields the protein CASRAGQGASDEQFF.